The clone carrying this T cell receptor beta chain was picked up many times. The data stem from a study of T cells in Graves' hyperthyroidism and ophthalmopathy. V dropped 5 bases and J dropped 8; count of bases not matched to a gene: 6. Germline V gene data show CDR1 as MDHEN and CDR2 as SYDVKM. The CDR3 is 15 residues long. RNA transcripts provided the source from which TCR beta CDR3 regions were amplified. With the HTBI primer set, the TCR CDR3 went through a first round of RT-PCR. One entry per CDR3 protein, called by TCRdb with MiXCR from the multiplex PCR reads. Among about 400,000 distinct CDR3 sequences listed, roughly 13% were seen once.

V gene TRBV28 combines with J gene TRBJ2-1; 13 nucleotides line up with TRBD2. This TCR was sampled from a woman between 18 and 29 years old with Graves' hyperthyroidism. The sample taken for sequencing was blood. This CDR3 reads CASSPLGLAGDEQFF. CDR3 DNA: TGTGCCAGCAGTCCCCTCGGACTAGCGGGGGATGAGCAGTTCTTC.